The 17 T cell receptor beta chains in this list originate from one sample, sequenced in a study of blood T cells in healthy people across ages (dated by TCRdb to 2013 to 2016). Libraries were prepared through 5' RACE. The data were produced on an Illumina HiSeq 2500. A second roughly 7 to 11 cycle PCR used a sample-barcoded 5' primer and a J-beta primer mix. TCRdb's own reprocessing of the public reads used fastp at Q25 and MiXCR and kept productive beta chains. Rows are unified per CDR3 protein, each entry keeping the most common DNA and genes. The sample yields roughly 730,000 distinct CDR3 sequences; around 50% were counted once. Around a quarter of the sample lies in the top ten. The sequenced sample was blood. The source is a man in his forties in good health.

This clonotype has more than one count but fewer than ten. The chain carries TRBV27 and TRBJ1-2, with D possibly matching TRBD1 (5 bases). Germline CDR1 reads MNHEY; CDR2 reads SMNVEV (reference sequence). Trimming took 5 bases from V and 7 from J, leaving 23 bases between them. This CDR3 comprises 16 residues. CDR3: CASSPYAGSPSGGYTF. CDR3 coding DNA: TGTGCCAGCAGTCCGTATGCAGGGTCTCCCTCTGGTGGCTACACCTTC.

The chain is built from TRBV20-1 and TRBJ1-1, with 12 bases lining up with TRBD1. With V trimmed by 3 bases and J by 4 bases, 9 bases remained unmatched. CDR1 and CDR2 (germline): DFQATT, SNEGSKA (reference sequence). The CDR3 runs 16 residues. The CDR3 protein is CSASRDRGPRITEAFF. CDR3 in DNA: TGCAGTGCTAGCAGGGACAGGGGGCCTCGCATCACTGAAGCTTTCTTT.

There are a few counts of this clonotype. The chain links TRBV20-1 to TRBJ2-3; D is possibly TRBD1 (6 bases). The CDR3 loop spans 11 amino acids. The ends were cut back, 3 bases at V and 9 bases at J, with 10 bases in the middle. Per germline, CDR1 DFQATT and CDR2 SNEGSKA (reference sequence). This chain's CDR3 is CSASTGFTQYF. In nucleotides, the CDR3 is TGCAGTGCTAGCACAGGGTTCACGCAGTATTTT.

This chain uses TRBV11-1 with TRBJ2-3; D remains ambiguous. Deletions cut 3 bases from V and 5 bases from J, with 6 bases between. This CDR3 spans 12 amino acids. Germline CDR1 SGHAT, CDR2 FQDESV (reference sequence). The chain's CDR3 is CASSFVGDTQYF. The DNA for the CDR3 is TGTGCCAGCAGCTTCGTAGGAGATACGCAGTATTTT.

The chain uses TRBV7-6 and TRBJ2-5; D gene unclear. The CDR3 length is 15 residues. V was clipped by 5 bases and J by 5 bases, with 18 bases between them. Germline-derived CDR1 and CDR2 are SGHVS and FNYEAQ. The CDR3 here is CASSPETHAPETQYF. Here the CDR3 DNA reads TGTGCCAGCAGCCCAGAAACCCACGCCCCGGAGACCCAGTACTTC.

J is TRBJ1-5 and V is TRBV19; tentative D call: TRBD1 (6 bases). The CDR3 covers 13 residues. V lost 8 bases, J lost 7 bases, and 15 bases lay in between. CDR1 and CDR2 from the germline V gene are LNHDA and SQIVND (reference sequence). Here the CDR3 reads CASGTDRIQPQHF. Here the CDR3 DNA reads TGTGCCAGTGGGACGGACAGAATACAGCCCCAGCATTTT.

The V gene is TRBV7-2, the J gene TRBJ1-1, with a tentative D call TRBD1 (5 bases). The length of the CDR3 is 15 residues. V gave up 0 bases and J gave up 4 bases, with 12 bases separating them. CDR1 SGHTA and CDR2 FQGNSA come from the germline V gene. The CDR3 region has the DNA TGTGCCAGCAGCTTAGCGCGAGGGGTGGCCACTGAAGCTTTCTTT. It translates to CASSLARGVATEAFF.

The chain employs TRBV15 and TRBJ1-6; unclear D gene. Germline-derived CDR1 and CDR2 are LNHNV and YYDKDF (reference sequence). The CDR3 length is 13 residues. Trimming stripped 0 bases from V and 14 bases from J, with 11 bases between. The CDR3 DNA reads TGTGCCACCAGCAGAGATAGCGCCGGTTCCCTCCACTTT. It codes for CATSRDSAGSLHF.

The chain recombines TRBV28 with TRBJ1-6; TRBD1 aligns across 7 bases. The length of the CDR3 is 15 residues. V was clipped by 6 bases and J by 8 bases; unmatched bases: 10. CDR1 and CDR2 (germline): MDHEN, SYDVKM. For the CDR3, the DNA is TGTGCCAGCAGACCCCTCGACAGGGCGGATTCACCCCTCCACTTT. Translated, it gives CASRPLDRADSPLHF.

A note on this clonotype: A read error may explain this, as a much larger clone is one base away. V gene TRBV7-9 combines with J gene TRBJ2-1, with D unresolved. Germline CDR1 reads SEHNR; CDR2 reads FQNEAQ (reference sequence). CDR3 length equals 13 residues. Trimming cost V 3 bases and J 10 bases, with 13 bases left between them. Written as DNA, the CDR3 is TGTGCCAGCAGCTTTGGGGAAACCTACGAGCAGTTCTTC. Translating gives CASSFGETYEQFF.

The chain joins TRBV2 to TRBJ2-7; tentative D call: TRBD2 (6 bases). The J call may be incorrect, as the DNA end agrees better with TRBJ2-5. The germline V gene encodes CDR1 SNHLY and CDR2 FYNNEI. CDR3 length equals 14 residues. CDR3 DNA: TGTGCCAGCAGTAGAACTAGCTCCCTAGAGACCCAGTACTTC. This encodes CASSRTSSLETQYF.

In its sample, this clonotype was seen a few times. This chain uses TRBV20-1 with TRBJ1-6, with 7 bases matching TRBD1. The CDR3 spans 13 residues. Germline CDR1 DFQATT, CDR2 SNEGSKA (reference sequence). The CDR3 DNA sequence: TGCAGCACCCTTGGGCAGGGGGGTTCACCCCTCCACTTT. This sequence encodes CSTLGQGGSPLHF.

The rearrangement joins TRBV3-1 to TRBJ1-2, with no clear D. The CDR3 extends over 15 amino acids. V was pared by 0 bases and J by 4 bases, with 12 bases between. Per the germline V gene, CDR1 is LGHDT and CDR2 is YNNKEL (reference sequence). The CDR3 sequence is CASSQDIRSGYGYTF. CDR3 nucleotide sequence: TGTGCCAGCAGCCAAGATATCAGGTCGGGCTATGGCTACACCTTC.

The chain has TRBV24-1 and TRBJ2-5; TRBD1 matches 9 bases. The closer fit of TRBJ2-1 to the DNA end suggests the J call may be wrong. Germline V gives CDR1 KGHDR, CDR2 SFDVKD. The CDR3 is made up of 15 amino acids. The DNA for the CDR3 is TGTGCCACCAGTGACGGGACAGGGTGGAAGGAGACCCAGTTCTTC. Protein sequence: CATSDGTGWKETQFF.

The chain combines TRBV15 with TRBJ2-5, with D perhaps matching TRBD1 (7 bases). The better agreement between TRBJ2-7 and the DNA end casts doubt on the J call. Germline lookup yields CDR1 LNHNV and CDR2 YYDKDF (reference sequence). This CDR3 region has 16 residues. CDR3 coding DNA: TGTGCCACCAGCGGACTACCCCCCGGGACAGCCCACGAGCAGTACTTC. As protein: CATSGLPPGTAHEQYF.

V and J are TRBV7-2 and TRBJ1-5; D may be TRBD1 (6 bases). This CDR3 contains 15 residues. Per the germline V gene, CDR1 is SGHTA and CDR2 is FQGNSA. The V end lost 5 bases, the J end lost 5 bases, and 16 bases lay between the germline ends. The CDR3 protein is CASSRGTGYDQPQHF. Written as DNA, the CDR3 is TGTGCCAGCAGCCGTGGCACAGGGTACGATCAGCCCCAGCATTTT.

The rearrangement links TRBV20-1 to TRBJ2-7, with 8 bases that match TRBD1. This CDR3 is 14 amino acids long. Germline CDR1 is DFQATT and CDR2 is SNEGSKA (reference sequence). V lost 4 bases to trimming and J lost 3 bases; unmatched junction nucleotides: 8. CDR3 loop: CSAIIDRGLYEQYF. DNA of the CDR3: TGCAGTGCTATAATAGACAGGGGACTCTACGAGCAGTACTTC.